This record covers a single TCR beta chain. This sample was included in a study of blood T cell repertoires in COVID-19. CDR1 SGHAT and CDR2 FQNNGV come from the germline V gene. The CDR3 has 16 amino acids. The V gene lost 4 bases and the J gene lost 6 bases, with 21 bases spanning the gap. The protocol was immunoSEQ multiplex PCR, while the TCRdb copy is restricted to in-frame clones and leaves out a portion. The repertoire holds 350,000 or so clones, with 92% as singletons. The cohort comprised adults aged about 18 to 100 years residing in about two dozen US areas. Either two negative PCRs, clearance, or symptom resolution qualified Cohort 3 donors as recovered.

V gene TRBV11-2 combines with J gene TRBJ2-5, with D possibly matching TRBD2 (5 bases). The receptor was derived from a woman aged 30 to 39 who had recovered from COVID-19. Specimen: PBMCs or T cells enriched from blood (not recorded which). CDR3 DNA: TGTGCCAGCAGCTATCGAGAGGGCTCAGAGACCCAGACCCAGTACTTC. Encoded protein: CASSYREGSETQTQYF.